Shown below are 2 T cell receptor beta chains from a single sample sequenced in a study of CD8 T cells in ankylosing spondylitis. Via MiXCR, TCRdb re-called the 5' RACE reads, giving one row per CDR3 protein. The table lists approximately 100,000 distinct CDR3 sequences, about 7.7% of them singletons. The specimen sequenced was blood, either unsorted or a sorted T cell fraction (not recorded which). These receptors all come from a male donor with ankylosing spondylitis or in good health (not recorded which).

This clonotype was detected only a few times. This rearrangement joins TRBV20-1 to TRBJ1-2; possibly TRBD1 for D (5 bases). The CDR3 has 16 residues. V lost 0 bases, J lost 2 bases, and 16 bases lay in between. Germline assignment: CDR1 DFQATT and CDR2 SNEGSKA (reference sequence). Here the CDR3 reads CSARDGVKGTNYGYTF. In DNA, the CDR3 is TGCAGTGCTAGAGATGGTGTAAAAGGGACCAACTATGGCTACACCTTC.

The chain links TRBV7-9 to TRBJ2-1; the D gene could be TRBD1 or TRBD2 (5 bases each). The CDR3 has 11 amino acids. Germline lookup yields CDR1 SEHNR and CDR2 FQNEAQ (reference sequence). CDR3 sequence (DNA): TGTGGAGGGGAGACCTACAATGAGCAGTTCTTC. Amino acids: CGGETYNEQFF.